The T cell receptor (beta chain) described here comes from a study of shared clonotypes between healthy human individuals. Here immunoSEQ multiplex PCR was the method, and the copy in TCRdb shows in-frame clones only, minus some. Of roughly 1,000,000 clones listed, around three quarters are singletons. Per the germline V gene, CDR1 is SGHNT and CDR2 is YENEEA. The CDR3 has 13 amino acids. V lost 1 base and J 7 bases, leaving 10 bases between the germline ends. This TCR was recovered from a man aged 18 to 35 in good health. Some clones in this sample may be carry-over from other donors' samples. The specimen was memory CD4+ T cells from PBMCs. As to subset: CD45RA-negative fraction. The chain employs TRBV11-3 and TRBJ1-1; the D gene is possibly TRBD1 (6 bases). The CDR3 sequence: CASSLAWTDEAFF. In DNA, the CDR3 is TGTGCCAGCAGCTTAGCCTGGACAGATGAAGCTTTCTTT. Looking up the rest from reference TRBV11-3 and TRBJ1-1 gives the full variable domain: EAGVVQSPRYKIIEKKQPVAFWCNPISGHNTLYWYLQNLGQGPELLIRYENEEAVDDSQLPKDRFSAERLKGVDSTLKIQPAELGDSAVYLCASSLAWTDEAFFGQGTRLTVV.